These T cell receptor beta chains were read from a single sample in a study of CD8 T cells in Susac syndrome. TCRdb re-called the immunoSEQ multiplex PCR reads with MiXCR, one entry per CDR3 protein. This repertoire shows 150,000 to 200,000 distinct CDR3 sequences, 94% found once; its top ten account for 0.075% to 0.095%. The sequencing sample was made of CD4+ T cells from PBMCs. Receptor source: a human donor with multiple sclerosis. Both conserved end residues are part of each CDR3. Each record gives: V gene, CDR3 protein.

TRBV2 CASRAPGGVSYEQYF
TRBV2 CASRQGTAGEAFF
TRBV18 CASSESQSSYNEQFF
TRBV10-3 CAISDMREGGQPQHF
TRBV5-1 CASSPFHSGSNEQFF
TRBV3-1 CASSPLLGAGELFF
TRBV19 CASSTRGGSGANVLTF
TRBV29-1 CSVLPTGGNQETQYF
TRBV24-1 CATRSGLATGELFF
TRBV29-1 CSVEDTRTSGRTRETQYF
TRBV5-1 CASSHDRGGGTEAFF
TRBV7-9 CASTPGQGIHGGYTF
TRBV19 CASTRGGIGSKNIQYF
TRBV15 CATRTVRSYEQYF
TRBV9 CASSTAGISEAFF
TRBV30 CAWSPGGEKPQHF
TRBV20-1 CSASAQGLAGELFF
TRBV7-9 CASSKQGAGGDEQFF
TRBV28 CASSLVSSRTGYSPLHF
TRBV6-5 CASSYSAGKSYEQYF
TRBV19 CASSQRGRYEKLFF
TRBV20-1 CSAKGGMTEAFF
TRBV15 CATSRDRVVGDIQYF
TRBV5-4 CASSVDRARTDTQYF
TRBV5-1 CASSLADRGAEQYF
TRBV7-8 CASSPYRGRGNQPQHF
TRBV9 CASSVVLAGGEEQFF
TRBV12-3/TRBV12-4 CASTPGQAYNEQFF
TRBV7-9 CASSVIRDGGEKLFF
TRBV3-1 CASSQVGREGEKLFF
TRBV20-1 CSARNAGRDTGELFF
TRBV30 CAWSSGANEQFF
TRBV29-1 CSVSRQGNTEAFF
TRBV19 CASSIDGNAEAFF
TRBV12-5 CASGLGTRGEETQYF
TRBV3-1 CASNDFRTTGVEGKLFF
TRBV19 CASIGTGGFYGYTF
TRBV2 CARQLEVNTDTQYF
TRBV5-8 CASSVGGNYGYTF
TRBV6-2/TRBV6-3 CASSSTGNQPQHF
TRBV7-6 CASSLRVKEDYTF
TRBV12-3/TRBV12-4 CASSFQGIALDEQYF
TRBV14 CASSRPSSYNEQFF
TRBV27 CASSLEGAQYNEQFF
TRBV30 CAWRLTSGPYEQFF
TRBV30 CAWSVPGGGYTF
TRBV20-1 CSASNSDRTEAFF
TRBV18 CASSPRTSGNYNEQFF
TRBV7-2 CASSSRALNEKLFF
TRBV24-1 CATSPGQKTSSGNEQFF
TRBV6-6 CASRSEDRIYTF
TRBV20-1 CSARNPGAGNTIYF
TRBV30 CAWSRKQGGPQHF
TRBV7-2 CASSFTGINEKLFF
TRBV28 CASRRQGSSYEQYF